The following is a TCR beta chain sequence with its context. Its antigen is unknown. V shed 4 bases and J shed 4 bases, with 13 bases lying between them. Per germline, CDR1 SNHLY and CDR2 FYNNEI. The CDR3 contains 14 residues. The data are from a study of cytomegalovirus exposure and HLA in healthy donors. Whole-study findings and limits: Analysis was performed later, and it showed HLA-associated TCR beta chains to be more clonally expanded than equally common others.

The study ran its PCR with 60 Vbeta and 13 Jbeta primers. The protocol was immunoSEQ multiplex PCR, while the TCRdb copy is restricted to in-frame clones and leaves out a portion. Of approximately 170,000 clones in the sample, 65% to 70% are singletons; the top ten hold less than 5%. This chain uses TRBV2 with TRBJ1-2, with D possibly matching TRBD1 (5 bases). The sequencing input was PBMCs. This sequence originates from a woman under 30 in good health and CMV-seropositive. CDR3 loop: CASSVSQGGYGYTF. DNA of the CDR3: TGTGCCAGCAGTGTTAGTCAGGGAGGCTATGGCTACACCTTC.